The rows below give T cell receptor beta chains drawn from one sample of a study of T-cell reconstitution after alpha-beta-depleted transplantation in children. One entry per CDR3 protein results from TCRdb running MiXCR on the PCR reads. Counted here are some 340,000 distinct CDR3 sequences, around a tenth occurring once; the ten biggest clones make up 2% to 3%. Sequenced here: PBMCs from the stem cell graft donor, sampled from the stem cell graft. Source of these receptors: a human donor who donated a stem cell graft to a child with acute lymphoblastic leukemia. CDR3s include the opening cysteine and the closing phenylalanine or tryptophan. Each record gives: D gene, clone size, J gene, V gene, CDR3 protein, CDR3 DNA. D genes are given only for firm matches. A clone size is listed for some rows: how often the clone was seen (once, few, many), or a class if it is expanded.

NA | NA | TRBJ2-7 | TRBV5-1 | CASSLEIASSSYEQYF | TGCGCCAGCAGCTTGGAAATAGCTTCCAGCTCCTACGAGCAGTACTTC
TRBD2 | few | TRBJ2-2 | TRBV20-1 | CSAGRREGNTGELFF | TGCAGTGCCGGCCGGCGGGAGGGGAACACCGGGGAGCTGTTTTTT
NA | many | TRBJ1-1 | TRBV6-2/TRBV6-3 | CASSYGTGGAGAFF | TGTGCCAGCAGTTACGGTACAGGCGGGGCAGGAGCTTTCTTT
TRBD2 | NA | TRBJ2-2 | TRBV6-2/TRBV6-3 | CASSYSTLAGANTGELFF | TGTGCCAGCAGTTACTCGACGCTAGCGGGAGCGAACACCGGGGAGCTGTTTTTT
TRBD1 | many | TRBJ2-7 | TRBV29-1 | CSVEGQAASPYEQYF | TGCAGCGTTGAGGGACAGGCCGCTTCCCCCTACGAGCAGTACTTC
NA | many | TRBJ1-4 | TRBV6-5 | CASRLGHEKLFF | TGTGCCAGCAGACTCGGACACGAAAAACTGTTTTTT
TRBD2 | few | TRBJ2-1 | TRBV20-1 | CSAIGRREGDNEQFF | TGCAGTGCTATCGGACGGCGGGAGGGCGACAATGAGCAGTTCTTC
NA | NA | TRBJ2-2 | TRBV3-1 | CASSHEWTGELFF | TGTGCCAGCAGCCACGAGTGGACCGGGGAGCTGTTTTTT
TRBD1 | NA | TRBJ1-5 | TRBV10-3 | CAISETGQGISNQPQHF | TGTGCCATCAGTGAGACGGGACAGGGAATCAGCAATCAGCCCCAGCATTTT
NA | few | TRBJ2-1 | TRBV10-3 | CAIRGIADYNEQFF | TGTGCCATAAGGGGAATAGCGGACTACAATGAGCAGTTCTTC
TRBD1 | NA | TRBJ2-1 | TRBV12-3/TRBV12-4 | CASRRDRANEQFF | TGTGCCAGCAGAAGGGACAGGGCAAATGAGCAGTTCTTC
TRBD1 | few | TRBJ2-7 | TRBV19 | CASSIGTGYEQYF | TGTGCCAGTAGTATCGGGACAGGATACGAGCAGTACTTC
NA | many | TRBJ2-2 | TRBV5-1 | CASSLRGLNTGELFF | TGTGCCAGCAGTTTACGAGGGTTGAACACCGGGGAGCTGTTTTTT
TRBD2 | many | TRBJ2-3 | TRBV7-8 | CASSSRGDTDTQYF | TGTGCCAGCAGCTCCCGGGGGGATACAGATACGCAGTATTTT
NA | NA | TRBJ2-7 | TRBV7-2 | CASSLALVGWEQYF | TGTGCCAGCAGCTTAGCGCTCGTGGGATGGGAGCAGTACTTC
TRBD1 | NA | TRBJ1-5 | TRBV18 | CASSRQGHKVNQPQHF | TGTGCCAGCTCACGACAGGGCCATAAGGTCAATCAGCCCCAGCATTTT
NA | few | TRBJ2-3 | TRBV20-1 | CSARDLFRTRVDTQYF | TGCAGTGCTAGAGATCTGTTCAGGACCAGGGTAGATACGCAGTATTTT
NA | NA | TRBJ2-7 | TRBV10-3 | CAISATAGVFPNYEQYF | TGTGCCATCAGTGCGACAGCGGGTGTGTTCCCGAACTACGAGCAGTACTTC
NA | NA | TRBJ1-1 | TRBV4-2 | CASTFSGLREQTTEAFF | TGTGCCAGCACATTCTCGGGGCTCAGGGAGCAGACTACTGAAGCTTTCTTT
NA | few | TRBJ2-7 | TRBV18 | CASSPDSGSYEQYF | TGTGCCAGCTCACCGGACTCGGGCTCCTACGAGCAGTACTTC
NA | few | TRBJ2-5 | TRBV7-2 | CASSPDRSQETQYF | TGTGCCAGCAGCCCAGACAGGTCACAAGAGACCCAGTACTTC
TRBD1 | NA | TRBJ1-1 | TRBV4-3 | CASSQDTLPTGAFF | TGCGCCAGCAGCCAAGATACACTCCCGACAGGGGCTTTCTTT
TRBD2 | few | TRBJ2-1 | TRBV7-3 | CASSPASGSYNEQFF | TGTGCCAGCAGCCCGGCTAGCGGGAGCTACAATGAGCAGTTCTTC
TRBD2 | few | TRBJ2-3 | TRBV7-9 | CASSHSGSPGNTQYF | TGTGCCAGCAGCCATAGCGGGAGCCCCGGAAATACGCAGTATTTT
TRBD2 | NA | TRBJ2-1 | TRBV18 | CASSPGTSGRITGQFF | TGTGCCAGCTCACCCGGGACTAGCGGGAGGATAACGGGGCAGTTCTTC
NA | NA | TRBJ2-1 | TRBV12-3/TRBV12-4 | CASSFRTTVAREFF | TGTGCCAGCAGTTTTCGGACGACCGTGGCCAGGGAGTTCTTC
TRBD2 | NA | TRBJ2-7 | TRBV5-1 | CASSLRAGTSGTSYEQYF | TGCGCCAGCAGCTTGCGGGCCGGGACTAGCGGGACTTCCTACGAGCAGTACTTC
NA | few | TRBJ2-1 | TRBV7-8 | CASSKIYNEQFF | TGTGCCAGCAGCAAAATCTACAATGAGCAGTTCTTC
NA | few | TRBJ1-4 | TRBV12-3/TRBV12-4 | CASSVYPEKLFF | TGTGCCAGCAGTGTTTACCCTGAAAAACTGTTTTTT
TRBD1 | NA | TRBJ2-7 | TRBV5-1 | CASSPKTGGNEQYF | TGCGCCAGCAGCCCGAAGACAGGGGGTAACGAGCAGTACTTC
NA | few | TRBJ2-1 | TRBV10-3 | CAISDLGGAEQFF | TGTGCCATCAGTGATTTGGGGGGCGCGGAGCAGTTCTTC
NA | few | TRBJ1-4 | TRBV4-1 | CASSQGRGDLEKLFF | TGCGCCAGCAGCCAGGGCCGGGGAGATTTGGAAAAACTGTTTTTT
NA | NA | TRBJ2-7 | TRBV4-3 | CASSQGTSSPYEQYF | TGCGCCAGCAGCCAAGGTACTTCGTCACCCTACGAGCAGTACTTC
TRBD2 | few | TRBJ2-3 | TRBV7-9 | CASSPQGGRLADTQYF | TGTGCCAGCAGCCCGCAGGGCGGGAGGTTGGCAGATACGCAGTATTTT
NA | many | TRBJ1-6 | TRBV6-1 | CASSTRRSGYNSPLHF | TGTGCCAGCAGTACGAGGAGGAGTGGGTATAATTCACCCCTCCACTTT
NA | NA | TRBJ2-7 | TRBV7-2 | CASSPEQPSSYEQYF | TGTGCCAGCAGCCCAGAACAGCCCAGCTCCTACGAGCAGTACTTC
NA | many | TRBJ2-3 | TRBV7-9 | CASSFGTGHTDTQYF | TGTGCCAGCAGCTTCGGGACGGGTCACACAGATACGCAGTATTTT
TRBD2 | many | TRBJ2-1 | TRBV7-9 | CASSLGGTRVYNEQFF | TGTGCCAGCAGCTTAGGTGGGACTAGAGTCTACAATGAGCAGTTCTTC
TRBD2 | few | TRBJ2-1 | TRBV24-1 | CATSSTPSGTNEQFF | TGTGCCACCAGTTCAACGCCTAGCGGGACCAATGAGCAGTTCTTC
TRBD1 | once | TRBJ2-7 | TRBV6-2/TRBV6-3 | CASSLLDRLYNEQYF | TGTGCCAGCAGCCTTTTGGACAGGCTTTACAATGAGCAGTACTTC
TRBD2 | NA | TRBJ2-5 | TRBV10-3 | CAISEPTSDQQKTQYF | TGTGCCATCAGTGAGCCCACTAGCGACCAACAAAAGACCCAGTACTTC
NA | NA | TRBJ2-7 | TRBV12-3/TRBV12-4 | CASSFLVGPEQYF | TGTGCCAGCAGTTTTTTGGTAGGGCCCGAGCAGTACTTC
TRBD1 | NA | TRBJ2-1 | TRBV5-1 | CASRTGTGGTLENEQFF | TGCGCCAGCAGGACCGGGACAGGGGGTACACTCGAGAATGAGCAGTTCTTC
NA | NA | TRBJ2-1 | TRBV4-1 | CASSQDRGSSYNEQFF | TGCGCCAGCAGCCAAGATAGGGGGAGCTCCTACAATGAGCAGTTCTTC
NA | NA | TRBJ1-6 | TRBV4-1 | CASSQEVGTVNSPLHF | TGCGCCAGCAGCCAAGAAGTGGGGACGGTTAATTCACCCCTCCACTTT
TRBD2 | NA | TRBJ2-5 | TRBV11-2 | CASSSRWGTSWRRGETQYF | TGTGCCAGCAGCTCACGATGGGGGACTAGCTGGAGGCGGGGCGAGACCCAGTACTTC
TRBD1 | NA | TRBJ2-3 | TRBV28 | CASSTGTGILDTQYF | TGTGCCAGCAGTACCGGGACAGGGATCCTGGATACGCAGTATTTT
TRBD1 | few | TRBJ2-5 | TRBV20-1 | CSVSSGQGEETQYF | TGCAGTGTTTCTTCGGGACAGGGGGAAGAGACCCAGTACTTC
NA | NA | TRBJ1-1 | TRBV3-1 | CASSHGTPEAFF | TGTGCCAGCAGCCATGGGACACCTGAAGCTTTCTTT
TRBD2 | NA | TRBJ2-1 | TRBV7-9 | CASDEGSGTSGYNEQFF | TGTGCCAGCGACGAGGGGTCCGGGACTAGCGGCTACAATGAGCAGTTCTTC
TRBD1 | NA | TRBJ2-7 | TRBV18 | CASSGDRGGEQYF | TGTGCCAGCTCAGGGGACAGAGGCGGCGAGCAGTACTTC
NA | few | TRBJ2-5 | TRBV4-2 | CASSQEGTRGRETQYF | TGTGCCAGCAGCCAAGAGGGGACTCGAGGCAGGGAGACCCAGTACTTC
NA | many | TRBJ2-2 | TRBV25-1 | CASSAAIGELFF | TGTGCCAGCAGTGCTGCAATCGGGGAGCTGTTTTTT
NA | many | TRBJ1-5 | TRBV28 | CASSLEDVTNQPQHF | TGTGCCAGCAGTCTGGAGGATGTTACGAATCAGCCCCAGCATTTT
NA | many | TRBJ2-1 | TRBV4-3 | CASSRGTYNEQFF | TGCGCCAGCAGCAGGGGGACCTACAATGAGCAGTTCTTC